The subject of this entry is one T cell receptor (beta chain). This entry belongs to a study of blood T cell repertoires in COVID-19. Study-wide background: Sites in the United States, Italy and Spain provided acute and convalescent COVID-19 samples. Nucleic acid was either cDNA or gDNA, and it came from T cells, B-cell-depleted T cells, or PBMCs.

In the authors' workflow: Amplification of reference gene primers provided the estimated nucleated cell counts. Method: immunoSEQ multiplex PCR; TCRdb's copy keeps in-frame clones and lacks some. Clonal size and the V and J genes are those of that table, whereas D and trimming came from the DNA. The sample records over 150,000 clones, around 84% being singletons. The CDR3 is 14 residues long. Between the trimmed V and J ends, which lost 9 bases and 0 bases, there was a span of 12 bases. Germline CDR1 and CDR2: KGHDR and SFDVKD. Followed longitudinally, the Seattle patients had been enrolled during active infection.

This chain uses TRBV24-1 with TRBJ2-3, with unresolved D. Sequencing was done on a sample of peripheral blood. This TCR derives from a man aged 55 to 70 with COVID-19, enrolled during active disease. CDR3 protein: CATENGVSTDTQYF. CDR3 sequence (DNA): TGTGCCACCGAAAACGGAGTTAGCACAGATACGCAGTATTTT.